There are a few counts of the clone carrying this T cell receptor (beta chain). Its antigen is unknown. It was with unique molecular identifiers that the TCRbeta library was prepared. TCRdb re-called the PCR reads with MiXCR, one entry per CDR3 protein. The table shows approximately 1,000,000 distinct CDR3 sequences, with about 31% occurring only once. This record belongs to a study of T-cell reconstitution after alpha-beta-depleted transplantation in children. V was trimmed by 0 bases and J by 2 bases, leaving 8 bases between them. CDR3 length: 15 amino acids. The V gene's germline CDR1 is MNHEY and CDR2 SVGAGI. Study findings and constraints: Recipient T cells and thymic progenitors that survived gave rise to the high TCRbeta diversity observed at day 60 in some patients. One year after transplant, T-cell counts and diversity came mostly from newly produced T cells.

This specimen was PBMCs, mostly from graft donor cells, taken 360 days after TCRalphabeta/CD19-depleted stem cell transplant. The chain carries TRBV6-5 and TRBJ2-4; tentatively, D is TRBD1 or TRBD2 (5 bases each). The sequence derives from a boy younger than two who had a stem cell transplant for SCID, so the T cells may come from the graft donor. The CDR3 sequence: CASSYSGDSKNIQYF. DNA of the CDR3: TGTGCCAGCAGTTACTCGGGGGATTCCAAAAACATTCAGTACTTC.